The TCR beta chain under discussion was sequenced for a study of Ad26.COV2.S vaccination and SARS-CoV-2 variants. The protocol was immunoSEQ multiplex PCR, while the TCRdb copy is restricted to in-frame clones and leaves out a portion. The data show around 300,000 clones, 75% to 90% seen once. As concerns this clone: Its specificity is unknown.

Specified treatment: about 20 received Ad26.COV2.S at low or high dose, single or two shots; 5 received placebo; per-sample allocation not given. Samples came from day 63 after the first vaccine or placebo injection. Study observations and caveats: Non-spike TCR breadth did not differ much between vaccine and placebo recipients. Substantial breadth in spike-specific CD8+ and CD4+ T cell responses was reportedly seen after vaccination.

This specimen was peripheral blood, taken in a trial of Ad26.COV2.S vaccine versus placebo. This TCR came from a person aged 18 to 65 who received the Ad26.COV2.S COVID-19 vaccine or a placebo.

The CDR3 sequence: CASSPRTRNTEAFF. The CDR3 region has the DNA TGTGCCAGCAGCCCCAGGACGAGGAACACTGAAGCTTTCTTT. The V and J genes are TRBV11-2 and TRBJ1-1; D uncertain. The CDR3 has 14 residues. Germline CDR1 and CDR2: SGHAT and FQNNGV. V was shortened by 5 bases and J by 1 base, with 11 bases between the two germline ends. Together with reference TRBV11-2 and TRBJ1-1, the CDR3 gives the full variable domain: EAGVAQSPRYKIIEKRQSVAFWCNPISGHATLYWYQQILGQGPKLLIQFQNNGVVDDSQLPKDRFSAERLKGVDSTLKIQPAKLEDSAVYLCASSPRTRNTEAFFGQGTRLTVV.